This T cell receptor (beta chain) was recorded in a study of blood T cell repertoires in COVID-19. V trimming: 6 bases; J trimming: 1 base; junction bases outside the gene matches: 2. The CDR3 covers 15 residues. Germline lookup yields CDR1 WNHNN and CDR2 SYGVQD (reference sequence). Measured with immunoSEQ multiplex PCR; TCRdb has only the in-frame clones, and not every one. The repertoire holds about 270,000 clones, with less than 85% as singletons. The chain employs TRBV10-1 and TRBJ2-2; 10 bases line up with TRBD2. The receptor was derived from a human donor with COVID-19, enrolled during active disease. The donor label of this sample is uncertain. Sequenced material: peripheral blood. CDR3 residues: CASSLAGENTGELFF. For the CDR3, the DNA is TGCGCCAGCAGCCTAGCGGGAGAGAACACCGGGGAGCTGTTTTTT.